This TCR beta chain was found in a study of CD8+ T cells in alopecia areata. This sample's treatment: oral pan-JAK inhibitor, 5-10 mg twice daily. Investigators isolated RNA and reverse transcribed it into cDNA to act as the sequencing template. Method: immunoSEQ multiplex PCR; TCRdb's copy keeps in-frame clones and lacks some. The sample lists 160,000 or so clones, roughly 50% occurring once. Germline CDR1 reads SGHDT; CDR2 reads YYEEEE. Trimming pared 1 base from V and 9 bases from J, leaving 17 bases between. This CDR3 spans 16 amino acids. The chain couples TRBV5-6 to TRBJ1-6, with a tentative D call TRBD1 (6 bases). The sample here was CD4+ T cells sorted from blood, taken at roughly week 58, from a patient treated with tofacitinib. The TCR comes from a human donor with alopecia areata. CDR3 in DNA: TGTGCCAGCAGCTTGAAGCCGGGGGGCGAACGTTCACCCCTCCACTTT. Translated: CASSLKPGGERSPLHF.